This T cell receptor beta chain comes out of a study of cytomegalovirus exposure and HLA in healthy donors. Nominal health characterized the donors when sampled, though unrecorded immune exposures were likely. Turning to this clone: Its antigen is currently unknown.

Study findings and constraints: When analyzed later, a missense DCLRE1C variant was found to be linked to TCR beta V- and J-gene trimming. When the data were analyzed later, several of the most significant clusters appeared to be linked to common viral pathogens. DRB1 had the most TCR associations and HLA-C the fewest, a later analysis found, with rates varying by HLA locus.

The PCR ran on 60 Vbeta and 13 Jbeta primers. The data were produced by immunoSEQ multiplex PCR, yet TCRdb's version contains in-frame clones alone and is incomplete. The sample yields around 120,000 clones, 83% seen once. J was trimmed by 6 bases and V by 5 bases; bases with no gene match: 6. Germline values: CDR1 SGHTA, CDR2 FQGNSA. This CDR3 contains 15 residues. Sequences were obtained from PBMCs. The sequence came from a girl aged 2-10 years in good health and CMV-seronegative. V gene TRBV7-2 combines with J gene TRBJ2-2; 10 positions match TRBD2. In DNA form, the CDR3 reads TGTGCCAGCAGCCCAGCGGGGGGGCGATCCGGGGAGCTGTTTTTT. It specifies CASSPAGGRSGELFF.